Following are 5 T cell receptor beta chains from one sample sequenced in a study of blood T cell repertoires in COVID-19. Generated by immunoSEQ multiplex PCR, the TCRdb table keeps only in-frame clones and is missing some. The table shows approximately 71,000 clones, with about 88% occurring only once. The specimen was peripheral blood. The receptor set was obtained from a human donor in a cohort sampled during active COVID-19.

Only a few counts were recorded for this clone. The rearrangement joins TRBV18 to TRBJ1-1; D ambiguous. The V gene's germline CDR1 is KGHSH and CDR2 LQKENI. The CDR3 totals 14 residues. V was cut by 3 bases and J by 1 base, with 9 bases left in between. Here the CDR3 reads CASSPSTANTEAFF. The CDR3 nucleotides read TGTGCCAGCTCACCCTCAACAGCGAACACTGAAGCTTTCTTT.

About this clone: Other DNA sequences in the same sample also yield this CDR3. This sequence joins TRBV4-3 and TRBJ2-1, with 11 bases aligning to TRBD1. CDR1 LGHNA and CDR2 YSLEER come from the germline V gene. V lost 3 bases, J lost 8 bases, and 9 bases stayed unmatched. The CDR3 loop spans 16 amino acids. CDR3 coding DNA: TGCGCCAGCAGCCAGTCTTGGGACAGGGGGGGAGATGAGCAGTTCTTC. Protein: CASSQSWDRGGDEQFF.

The chain recombines TRBV7-8 with TRBJ1-1; possibly TRBD1 for D (6 bases). The CDR3 is made up of 16 amino acids. V shed 3 bases and J shed 1 base, with 15 bases lying between them. The V gene's germline CDR1 is SGHVS and CDR2 FQNEAQ. The CDR3, as DNA: TGTGCCAGCAGCTTTCTACTTGGGACATCGAACACTGAAGCTTTCTTT. The encoded protein is CASSFLLGTSNTEAFF.

The chain recombines TRBV19 with TRBJ2-7, with D possibly being TRBD2 (8 bases). Looked up from germline, CDR1 is LNHDA and CDR2 is SQIVND (reference sequence). This CDR3 comprises 17 residues. V lost 4 bases and J lost 3, with 22 bases in between. The CDR3 region has the DNA TGTGCCAGTAGTACGGACAGGACCCCGGGAGGGTACTACGAGCAGTACTTC. This gives the protein CASSTDRTPGGYYEQYF.

The chain has TRBV5-1 and TRBJ1-1, with 7 bases that match TRBD1. Trimming removed 4 bases from V and 1 base from J; junction bases left unmatched: 7. Germline CDR1 SGHRS, CDR2 YFSETQ. The CDR3 extends over 15 amino acids. The CDR3 region has the DNA TGCGCCAGCAGCCCCGGAGACAGGGCGAACACTGAAGCTTTCTTT. Its protein is CASSPGDRANTEAFF.